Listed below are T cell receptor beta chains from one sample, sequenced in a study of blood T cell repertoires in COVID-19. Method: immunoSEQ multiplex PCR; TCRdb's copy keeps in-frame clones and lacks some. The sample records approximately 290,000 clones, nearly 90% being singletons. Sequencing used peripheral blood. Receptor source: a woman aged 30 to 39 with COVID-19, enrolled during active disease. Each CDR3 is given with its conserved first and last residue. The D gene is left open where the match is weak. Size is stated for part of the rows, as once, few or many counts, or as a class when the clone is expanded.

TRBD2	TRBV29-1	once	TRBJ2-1	TGCAGCGTCTCCGAGCGGGGGGGCCCCTACAATGAGCAGTTCTTC	CSVSERGGPYNEQFF
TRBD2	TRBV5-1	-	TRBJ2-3	TGCGCCAGCAGCTTAACTAGCGGTACAGATACGCAGTATTTT	CASSLTSGTDTQYF
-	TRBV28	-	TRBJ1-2	TGTGCCAGCAGTTTGAACAAGTATGGCTACACCTTC	CASSLNKYGYTF
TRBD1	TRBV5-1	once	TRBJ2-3	TGCGCCAGCAGCTTGGTCGGGACAGGGGGCACAGATACGCAGTATTTT	CASSLVGTGGTDTQYF
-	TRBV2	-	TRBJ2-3	TGTGCCAGCAAGTACAGCGATACGCAGTATTTT	CASKYSDTQYF
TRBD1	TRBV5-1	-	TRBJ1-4	TGCGCCAGCCGGTGGGACAGGGGTGAAAAACTGTTTTTT	CASRWDRGEKLFF
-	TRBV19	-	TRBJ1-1	TGTGCCAGTAGTATGGCAGGGGTTAACACTGAAGCTTTCTTT	CASSMAGVNTEAFF
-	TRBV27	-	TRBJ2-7	TGTGCCAGCAGTTTACTCGCCAAGCCCTACGAGCAGTACTTC	CASSLLAKPYEQYF
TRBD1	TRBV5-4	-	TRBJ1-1	TGTGCCAGCAGCTTCTTGAGGGGGCAAGGGACGAACACTGAAGCTTTCTTT	CASSFLRGQGTNTEAFF
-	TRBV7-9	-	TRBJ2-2	TGTGCCAGCAGCTTAGCGACAGGCACCGGGGAGCTGTTTTTT	CASSLATGTGELFF
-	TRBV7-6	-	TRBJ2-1	TGTGCCAGCAGCTTTTCCGGAGAACAGGAGCACTCCTACAATGAGCAGTTCTTC	CASSFSGEQEHSYNEQFF
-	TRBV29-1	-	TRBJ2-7	TGCAGCGTTGTGAAGGTCTTATCGGGGGAGCAGTACTTC	CSVVKVLSGEQYF
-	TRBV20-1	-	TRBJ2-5	TGCAGTGCTAGTAGACACCTGGGGGCCGAGACCCAGTACTTC	CSASRHLGAETQYF
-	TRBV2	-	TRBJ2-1	TGTGCCTGCGCGGGGATTACAGATACGGGTGAGCAGTTCTTC	CACAGITDTGEQFF
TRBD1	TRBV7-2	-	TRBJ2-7	TGTGCCAGCAGGTCTCGGCCCGGGACAGCGTCCTACGAGCAGTACTTC	CASRSRPGTASYEQYF
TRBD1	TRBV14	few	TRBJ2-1	TGTGCCAGCAGCCACCCTCCGGGACAGGGGGACAATGAGCAGTTCTTC	CASSHPPGQGDNEQFF
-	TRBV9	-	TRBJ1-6	TGTGCCAGCAGCACACGACGGGGCTATAATTCACCCCTCCACTTT	CASSTRRGYNSPLHF
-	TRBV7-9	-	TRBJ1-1	TGTGCCAGCAGCTCCGTTGGAGACACTGAAGCTTTCTTT	CASSSVGDTEAFF
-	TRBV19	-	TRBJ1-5	TGTGCCAGTAGTGCACGGGTCGTCAATCAGCCCCAGCATTTT	CASSARVVNQPQHF
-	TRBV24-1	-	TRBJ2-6	TGTGCCACCAGTGATTTCTCGACAGGGGCCAACGTCCTGACTTTC	CATSDFSTGANVLTF
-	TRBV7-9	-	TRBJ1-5	TGTGCCAGCAGCTTCGGACAGACCAATCAGCCCCAGCATTTT	CASSFGQTNQPQHF
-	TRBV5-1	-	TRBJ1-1	TGCGCCAGCAGCTTGGCCTTGGAGGGACCGTTGAACACTGAAGCTTTCTTT	CASSLALEGPLNTEAFF
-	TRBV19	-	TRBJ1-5	TGTGCCAGTATACGGCCAGGGCAAAATCAGCCCCAGCATTTT	CASIRPGQNQPQHF
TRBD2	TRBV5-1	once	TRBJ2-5	TGCGCCAGCAGCCCTCAGCAGACTAGCGGCCAAGAGACCCAGTACTTC	CASSPQQTSGQETQYF
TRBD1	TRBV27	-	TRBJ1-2	TGTGCCAGCAGCAGAGGACAGGGAAAGTTTAGCTTGGGAGAGGGCTACACCTTC	CASSRGQGKFSLGEGYTF
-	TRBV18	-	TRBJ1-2	TGTGCCAGCTCACCCCCCCAGGTCGGATATGGCTACACCTTC	CASSPPQVGYGYTF
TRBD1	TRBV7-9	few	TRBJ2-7	TGTGCCAGCAGCTCCCGGGACAGGGGGCTACCCTACGAGCAGTACTTC	CASSSRDRGLPYEQYF
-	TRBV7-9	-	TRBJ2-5	TGTGCCAGCAGCGCGGAGTGGGAGACCCAGTACTTC	CASSAEWETQYF
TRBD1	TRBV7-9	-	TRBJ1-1	TGTGCCAGCAGCCCCTTGGACAGGACCACTGAAGCTTTCTTT	CASSPLDRTTEAFF
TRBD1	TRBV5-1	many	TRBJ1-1	TGCGCCAGCAGCTTGGGCCACCGGGACAGAAACACTGAAGCTTTCTTT	CASSLGHRDRNTEAFF
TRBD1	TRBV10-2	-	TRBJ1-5	TGCGCCAGCAGAGAGGGACAGGGATACAATCAGCCCCAGCATTTT	CASREGQGYNQPQHF
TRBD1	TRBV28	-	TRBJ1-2	TGTGCCAGCTCCCAAGGGACAGGGGGTAGTATCTATGGCTACACCTTC	CASSQGTGGSIYGYTF
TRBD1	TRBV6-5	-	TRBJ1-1	TGTGCCAGCAGTTACTCCTTAAGGACAGGGCAAGAAGCTTTCTTT	CASSYSLRTGQEAFF
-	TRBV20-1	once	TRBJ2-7	TGCAGTGCAGAGAAAACCGGGGAGCAGTACTTC	CSAEKTGEQYF
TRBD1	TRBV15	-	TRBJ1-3	TGTGCCACCAGCAGCTACAGGGGCCTCTCTGGAAACACCATATATTTT	CATSSYRGLSGNTIYF
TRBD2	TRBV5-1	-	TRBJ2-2	TGCGCCAGCAGCTTTGGAGGACTAGCGGGATCCGGGGAGCTGTTTTTT	CASSFGGLAGSGELFF
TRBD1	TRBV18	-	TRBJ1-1	TGTGCCAGCTCACTGGGGACAGGGGATGAAGCTTTCTTT	CASSLGTGDEAFF
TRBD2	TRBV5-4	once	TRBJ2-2	TGTGCCAGCAGCAAAAACCCTAGCGGGGGGGCCACCGGGGAGCTGTTTTTT	CASSKNPSGGATGELFF
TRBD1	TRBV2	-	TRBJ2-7	TGTGCCAGCCGACAGGGGGGCGAGCAGTACTTC	CASRQGGEQYF
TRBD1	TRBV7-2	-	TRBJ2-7	TGTGCCACCAGACAGGGGGGCGGCGAGCAGTACTTC	CATRQGGGEQYF
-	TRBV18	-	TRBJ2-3	TGTGCCAGCTCACCCCCAGGGAAAACAGCGCAGTATTTT	CASSPPGKTAQYF
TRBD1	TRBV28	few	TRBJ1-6	TGTGCCAGCAGTTCGGGACAGGGGTATTCACCCCTCCACTTT	CASSSGQGYSPLHF
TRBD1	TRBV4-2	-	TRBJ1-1	TGTGCCAGCAGCCAGGGGGGGATGGGGACAGGTTACATATACACTGAAGCTTTCTTT	CASSQGGMGTGYIYTEAFF
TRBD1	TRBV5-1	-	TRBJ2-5	TGCGCCAGCAGCCCCGGACAGGGGCGCGAGACCCAGTACTTC	CASSPGQGRETQYF
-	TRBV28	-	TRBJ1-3	TGTGCCAGCAGTTCCCTGGTGGGACAATATTTT	CASSSLVGQYF
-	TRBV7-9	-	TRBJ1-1	TGTGCCAGCTCGGATGGCGGGGCTGAAGCTTTCTTT	CASSDGGAEAFF
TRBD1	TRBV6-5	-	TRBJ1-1	TGTGCCAGCAGTTACTCACAGGGGCACACTGAAGCTTTCTTT	CASSYSQGHTEAFF
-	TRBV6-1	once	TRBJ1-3	TGTGCCAGCAATGAAGCGGCGAGGCCTCTCTCTGGAAACACCATATATTTT	CASNEAARPLSGNTIYF
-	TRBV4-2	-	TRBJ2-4	TGTGCCAGCAGCCAATCCACCGGGATGGCAAACATTCAGTACTTC	CASSQSTGMANIQYF
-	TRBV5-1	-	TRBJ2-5	TGCGCCAGCAGCTTGACAGGGCTAGAGACCCAGTACTTC	CASSLTGLETQYF
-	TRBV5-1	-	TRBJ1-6	TGCGCCAGCAGGCTGGACAGATATAATTCACCCCTCCACTTT	CASRLDRYNSPLHF
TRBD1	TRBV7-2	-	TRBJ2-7	TGTGCCAGCAGCTCCCGGACAGGGAAGTACGAGCAGTACTTC	CASSSRTGKYEQYF
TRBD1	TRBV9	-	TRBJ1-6	TGTGCCAGCAGCGCGGGACAGGGGCCGGATTCACCCCTCCACTTT	CASSAGQGPDSPLHF
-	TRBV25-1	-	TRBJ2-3	TGTGCCAGCAGTGTGCGGGGGCTTGAAGATACGCAGTATTTT	CASSVRGLEDTQYF
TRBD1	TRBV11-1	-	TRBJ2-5	TGTGCCAGCAGCTTAGCAGGGGGCGGCGAGACCCAGTACTTC	CASSLAGGGETQYF